This T cell receptor beta chain was obtained from a study of graft-versus-host responses after intestinal transplantation. Between the trimmed V and J ends, which lost 8 bases and 3 bases, there was a span of 10 bases. CDR1 and CDR2 (germline): SGHAT, FQNNGV. This CDR3 comprises 12 residues. Overall study results and limits: Levels of circulating GvH clones at their peak were associated with early post-transplant HvG declines.

TCRdb's table, derived via immunoSEQ multiplex PCR, lists solely in-frame clones and lacks some. Of tens of thousands of clones listed, 90% were seen once; the top ten hold roughly 1.3%. Concerning this clone itself: The antigen is not known.

The starting material was unstimulated CD8+ T cells sorted from spleen or lymph node cells, obtained before intestinal transplant. This chain uses TRBV11-2 with TRBJ1-1; TRBD1 might be the D (6 bases). This sequence originates from a human donor who received an intestinal transplant. In nucleotides, the CDR3 is TGTGCCAGCTCCAGGGGATACACTGAAGCTTTCTTT. Translating it yields CASSRGYTEAFF.